These 19 T cell receptor beta chains share one sample of origin, sequenced in a study of shared clonotypes between healthy human individuals. TCRdb's copy holds only in-frame clones and misses some; the assay was immunoSEQ multiplex PCR. This sample has a few hundred thousand clones, with more than 70% found just once. The sample was PBMCs. Source of these receptors: a woman in her forties in good health. Some clones in this sample may be carry-over from other donors' samples.

The table lists this clone with a few counts. V gene TRBV7-6 combines with J gene TRBJ2-3, with 14 bases lining up with TRBD2. Germline V gene data show CDR1 as SGHVS and CDR2 as FNYEAQ. CDR3 length: 16 residues. V lost 4 bases and J lost 4; bases outside the gene matches: 4. The CDR3 spells CASSSGLAGVADTQYF. CDR3 sequence (DNA): TGTGCCAGCAGCTCGGGACTAGCGGGAGTGGCAGATACGCAGTATTTT.

The chain uses TRBV27 and TRBJ1-5, with D possibly matching TRBD1 (5 bases). V gave up 3 bases and J gave up 0 bases, with 15 bases separating them. The CDR3 loop spans 17 amino acids. Per germline, CDR1 MNHEY and CDR2 SMNVEV (reference sequence). CDR3 DNA sequence: TGTGCCAGCAGTTTTAGACAGAGTACCCATAGCAATCAGCCCCAGCATTTT. It codes for CASSFRQSTHSNQPQHF.

This clone was observed a single time. The V and J genes are TRBV11-2 and TRBJ2-1, with 13 bases aligning to TRBD2. The CDR3 covers 16 residues. With 1 base clipped from V and 12 bases from J, the junction kept 9 bases outside the gene matches. Germline lookup yields CDR1 SGHAT and CDR2 FQNNGV. This chain's CDR3 is CASSLGTSGSGFGQFF. CDR3 nucleotides: TGTGCCAGCAGCTTAGGGACTAGCGGGAGTGGGTTTGGGCAGTTCTTC.

J is TRBJ2-1 and V is TRBV9; possibly TRBD2 for D (5 bases). The CDR3 totals 15 residues. CDR1 and CDR2 from the germline V gene are SGDLS and YYNGEE. Deletions cut 0 bases from V and 2 bases from J, with 9 bases between. CDR3: CASSVDGKTYNEQFF. CDR3 nucleotides: TGTGCCAGCAGCGTAGACGGGAAGACCTACAATGAGCAGTTCTTC.

As concerns this clone: A far larger clone is just one base off, so this is likely a read error. Other DNA sequences in this specimen translate into the identical CDR3. The gene calls are TRBV10-3 and TRBJ2-7, with TRBD2 matching 12 bases. Germline V gene data show CDR1 as ENHRY and CDR2 as SYGVKD. This CDR3 is 14 amino acids long. The CDR3 loop reads CAISETSGRYEQYF. CDR3 DNA sequence: TGTGCCATCAGTGAGACTAGCGGGAGGTACGAGCAATACTTC.

V gene TRBV6-5 combines with J gene TRBJ2-4; 12 bases are a match to TRBD1. CDR3 size: 14 residues. From germline, CDR1 is MNHEY and CDR2 SVGAGI. Losses at the gene ends were 6 bases for V and 5 bases for J; bases not matched to a gene: 2. The CDR3 nucleotides are TGTGCCAGCAGAGGGACAGGGGGCCAAAACATTCAGTACTTC. It translates to CASRGTGGQNIQYF.

V usage is TRBV21-1 and J usage is TRBJ2-2; the D call in the table, TRBD2, was not verified against the DNA. TRBV21-1 is flagged as a pseudogene. The CDR3 extends over 19 amino acids. The CDR3 nucleotides are TGTGCCAGCAGACCTTTCTTGTTAGCGGGAGACCCGAACACCGGGGAGCTGTTTTTT. Its protein product is CASRPFLLAGDPNTGELFF.

Notes on this clone: Only one base separates this from a far larger clonotype, so it likely reflects a read error. The chain couples TRBV6-1 to TRBJ2-7, with TRBD1 matching over 12 bases. V dropped 6 bases and J dropped 7; count of bases not matched to a gene: 10. Germline CDR1 is MNHNS and CDR2 is SASEGT. CDR3 length: 15 amino acids. The CDR3 loop reads CASREGTGGPPEQYF. CDR3 in DNA: TGTGCCAGCAGGGAGGGGACAGGGGGCCCGCCGGAGCAGTACTTC.

This chain connects TRBV29-1 to TRBJ2-3, with D tentatively TRBD1 (5 bases). The CDR3 spans 13 residues. Trimming removed 4 bases at V and 0 bases at J, with 8 bases between. Germline assignment: CDR1 SQVTM and CDR2 ANQGSEA. CDR3 in DNA: TGCAGCGTTGGCAGGGTCAGCACAGATACGCAGTATTTT. It encodes CSVGRVSTDTQYF.

V gene TRBV14 combines with J gene TRBJ2-1; 7 bases match TRBD1. Looked up from germline, CDR1 is SGHDN and CDR2 is FVKESK. The trim removed 6 bases at V and 8 bases at J, leaving 7 bases unmatched. The CDR3 sequence is 13 residues long. The CDR3: CASRHRGLDEQFF. CDR3 nucleotide sequence: TGTGCCAGCAGACATAGGGGGCTCGATGAGCAGTTCTTC.

Regarding this clone: A far larger clone differs by one base, so this is likely a read error. This sequence joins TRBV5-8 and TRBJ2-7; a weak D match, TRBD2 (5 bases). Germline loops: CDR1 SGHTS, CDR2 YDEGEE. The CDR3 has 14 amino acids. CDR3 nucleotide sequence: TGTGCCAGCAGTCTGGCGCCTGGACTCTACAAGCAGTACTTC. Its protein product is CASSLAPGLYKQYF.

The chain recombines TRBV7-9 with TRBJ2-7; D is undetermined. The CDR3 consists of 14 residues. V was trimmed by 5 bases and J by 0 bases, leaving 11 bases between them. The germline gives CDR1 SEHNR, CDR2 FQNEAQ (reference sequence). The DNA of the CDR3 is TGTGCCAGCAGCGGGGATGGGGTCTCCTACGAGCAGTACTTC. Protein sequence: CASSGDGVSYEQYF.

This chain links TRBV5-1 with TRBJ2-3, with 7 nucleotides matching TRBD2. Germline values: CDR1 SGHRS, CDR2 YFSETQ. CDR3 size: 16 residues. J was trimmed by 1 base and V by 0 bases; bases with no gene match: 5. Here the CDR3 reads CASSLGWLAGTDTQYF. For the CDR3, the DNA is TGCGCCAGCAGCTTGGGTTGGCTAGCGGGCACAGATACGCAGTATTTT.

The chain carries TRBV6-6 and TRBJ1-4, with D unclear. The germline CDR1 and CDR2 sequences are MNHNY and SVGAGI (reference sequence). The CDR3 is 14 residues long. V lost 7 bases and J 4 bases, leaving 13 bases between the germline ends. In DNA, the CDR3 is TGTGCCAGCACTACGGTGGGATTTAATGAAAAACTGTTTTTT. It encodes CASTTVGFNEKLFF.

In its sample, this clone was seen a few times. V gene TRBV5-8 combines with J gene TRBJ2-5; D possibly corresponds to TRBD1 (5 bases). CDR3 length equals 15 residues. V was cut by 4 bases and J by 2 bases, with 15 bases left in between. The germline CDR1 and CDR2 sequences are SGHTS and YDEGEE. The CDR3, as DNA: TGTGCCAGCAGCCCTGTGGGCAGGGTGCAAGAGACCCAGTACTTC. Translated: CASSPVGRVQETQYF. Looking up the rest from reference TRBV5-8 and TRBJ2-5 gives the full variable domain: EAGVTQSPTHLIKTRGQQATLRCSPISGHTSVYWYQQALGLGLQFLLWYDEGEERNRGNFPPRFSGRQFPNYSSELNVNALELEDSALYLCASSPVGRVQETQYFGPGTRLLVL.

This chain uses TRBV5-1 with TRBJ1-3; D might be TRBD1 (5 bases). The germline V gene encodes CDR1 SGHRS and CDR2 YFSETQ. The V end was cut by 6 bases, the J end by 0 bases, with 10 bases between. The CDR3 totals 14 residues. The CDR3 region has the DNA TGCGCCAGCAACACCGGGACCTCTGGAAACACCATATATTTT. Translating gives CASNTGTSGNTIYF.

A remark on this clone: This may be a read error, as it is one base from a much larger clone. Because the CDR3 is missing its conserved closing phenylalanine or tryptophan, this is likely a read error. The chain joins TRBV28 to TRBJ1-1; D gene uncertain. Germline V CDR1 and CDR2: MDHEN, SYDVKM. This CDR3 contains 15 residues. V shed 0 bases and J shed 0 bases, with 8 bases lying between them. The CDR3 sequence: CASSLWSRMNTEAFL. DNA of the CDR3: TGTGCCAGCAGTTTATGGTCCAGAATGAACACTGAAGCTTTCCTT.

There are a few counts of this clone. V usage is TRBV2 and J usage is TRBJ1-1, with TRBD1 matching 8 bases. CDR1 SNHLY and CDR2 FYNNEI come from the germline V gene. V lost 1 base and J lost 4; bases outside the gene matches: 2. The CDR3 totals 14 residues. CDR3 amino acids: CASSEGQGSTEAFF. The CDR3 DNA follows: TGTGCCAGCAGTGAAGGACAGGGGAGCACTGAAGCTTTCTTT.

The chain is built from TRBV25-1 and TRBJ2-7; D uncertain. The germline gives CDR1 MGHDK, CDR2 SYGVNS. V was trimmed by 4 bases and J by 0 bases, leaving 4 bases between them. The CDR3 is 12 amino acids. The CDR3 DNA sequence: TGTGCCAGCAGTGTGAGCTCCTACGAGCAGTACTTC. Protein product: CASSVSSYEQYF.